This T cell receptor (beta chain) was retrieved from a study of Graves' ophthalmopathy and Graves' hyperthyroidism (dated by TCRdb to about 2018). With respect to the entire study: Peripheral blood samples were taken at the time of initial diagnosis, before any treatment was given. In six hyperthyroidism patients, T-cell repertoires of thyroid tissue and blood were compared. For independent validation, a separate cohort was made up of fewer than 20 hyperthyroidism patients plus 17 patients who later progressed from hyperthyroidism to ophthalmopathy. To explore V-J signatures distinguishing ophthalmopathy from hyperthyroidism, a discovery set of under 110 patients (roughly 45 ophthalmopathy, 55 to 60 stable hyperthyroidism) was enrolled. In total, 135 blood samples were TCR-sequenced: around 42 ophthalmopathy, 80 or so hyperthyroidism and some 17 hyperthyroidism-to-ophthalmopathy patients. Once sampling was done, hyperthyroidism patients were given methimazole at a starting dose of 30 mg daily, while ophthalmopathy patients were given high-dose intravenous methylprednisolone. TCR beta repertoire signatures were used to distinguish Graves' ophthalmopathy from Graves' hyperthyroidism and to predict progression to ophthalmopathy.

Ophthalmopathy patients had moderately to severely active disease, Clinical Activity Score of at least 3, NOSPECS grade of at least 4, and disease duration under 3 months. Patients with other autoimmune diseases, uncontrolled infections, pregnancy or lactation were excluded. Clinical symptoms, serum thyroxine, TRAb, thyroid ultrasound and orbital computed tomography were used for diagnosis. Ficoll-Paque density gradient centrifugation was used to isolate PBMCs from 8 to 10 ml of fresh peripheral blood. Total RNA was extracted using Trizol reagent, and RNA quality was checked on an Agilent 2100 Bioanalyzer. Study-wide conclusions, independent of this receptor: In cross-validation, the 13-signature model distinguished ophthalmopathy from stable hyperthyroidism with approximately 85% sensitivity and around 81% specificity, and in the test set the corresponding values were roughly 80% and 75%. In validation, the model predicted ophthalmopathy progression with roughly 68% sensitivity and around 72% specificity; 12 predicted patients were CT-confirmed with GO in a median of roughly 6.8 months. No statistical method was used to predetermine the sample size, and group allocation was not hidden from the investigators. Most of the expanded thyroid clonotypes with a frequency above 0.001 were also detected in blood, and it was suggested that the thyroid immune response may be reflected by blood repertoires.

A remark on this clonotype: The antigen it binds to is not known. Base-call qualities are not available, and no considerably larger clone is one nucleotide away.

The CDR3 runs 15 residues from the cysteine to the phenylalanine. Of all the DNA, just the CDR3 is kept, 45 bases in frame from base 1. From V the trimming removes 7 bases and from J it removes 2 bases, while the gene matches leave 8 bases of the junction unaccounted for. For repertoire sequencing, the TCR beta CDR3 regions were amplified from RNA transcripts. HTBI primers and the Qiagen OneStep RT-PCR kit were used in a first-round RT-PCR, which was followed by a second-round multiplex PCR, size selection and purification. Libraries were sequenced on an Illumina HiSeq2000 using paired-end 100 bp reads. Per the source publication's procedure: SOAPnuke was used to process the reads, throwing out any read that had adapters, had uncalled bases, had a mean Phred below 15, or lacked an exact constant-primer or identifier match. COPE v1.2.5 was used to merge the high-quality paired reads. Each unique nucleotide sequence was defined as a clonotype, and clonotypes were aligned to IMGT TRB V, D and J references with MiTCR v1.1. Only V-J combinations with frequency above 0.0001 were analysed, covering around 99% of repertoires. For each V-J combination, a TCR clonal expansion and chaos score was defined as the ratio of F50 clonal expansion to chaos observed in the TCRdist matrix. Welch's t-statistics and random forest were used to reduce the features to about a dozen V-J combinations, which were then used as input to a naive Bayes classifier. The similarity between thyroid and blood repertoires was quantified using the Morisita-Horn index. The public reads were reprocessed in TCRdb via fastp at Q25 and MiXCR, keeping in-frame beta chains. Rows matching on CDR3 protein sequence are summarized as one entry with the most common DNA and genes. These V and J calls originate from TCRdb's pipeline instead of the authors' own analysis. This sample comprises 300,000 or so distinct CDR3 sequences, about 17% of them detected only once. Together, the top ten hold roughly an eighth of the sample.

This receptor was obtained from an adult man with Graves' ophthalmopathy. The receptor chain draws on TRBV12-3 or TRBV12-4 and TRBJ2-5, and 9 bases in between align with TRBD1. The sample taken for sequencing was peripheral blood. The CDR3 has the sequence CASTLGDRDQETQYF. The DNA sequence is as follows: TGTGCCAGCACCCTTGGGGACAGGGATCAAGAGACCCAGTACTTC.